The clone carrying this T cell receptor beta chain has only a few counts. The antigen is undetermined. A J-beta primer mix and a sample-barcoded 5' primer were used in a second PCR of roughly 6 to 12 cycles. TCRdb recomputed calls from the 5' RACE reads with MiXCR, one row per CDR3 protein. The sample yields just over 1 million distinct CDR3 sequences, 35% to 50% seen once. The CDR3 runs 14 residues. The V and J ends lost 6 bases and 11 bases respectively, with 22 bases between them. Germline V gives CDR1 MNHEY, CDR2 SMNVEV (reference sequence). This sample was taken from a study of blood T cells in healthy people across ages. Study summary: Template switching picked up about one barcoded beta molecule for each two T cells. General study results and limits: Long-lived and aged donors differed, with more naive CD4+ cells and higher diversity in the long-lived. Correlation between TCR beta diversity and naive T cell percentage was strong.

V gene TRBV27 combines with J gene TRBJ1-1; TRBD1 might be the D (5 bases). The sample comprised blood. This TCR was recovered from a woman in her sixties or seventies in good health. Written as DNA, the CDR3 is TGTGCCAGCAGCAAACCGGGGCAGATCTACGGGGCTTTCTTT. Protein sequence: CASSKPGQIYGAFF.